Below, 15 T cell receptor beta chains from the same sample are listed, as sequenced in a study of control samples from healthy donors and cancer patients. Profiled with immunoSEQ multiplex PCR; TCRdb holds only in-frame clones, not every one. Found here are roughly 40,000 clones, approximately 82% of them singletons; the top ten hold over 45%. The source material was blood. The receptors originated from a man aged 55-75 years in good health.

CDR3 coding DNA: TGTGCCAGCTCACCCCGCGGCCAGGGATCTAGCACAGATACGCAGTATTTT. Amino acids: CASSPRGQGSSTDTQYF. The rearrangement links TRBV18 to TRBJ2-3, with D perhaps TRBD1 (5 bases). The CDR3 is 17 amino acids. Germline CDR1 is KGHSH and CDR2 is LQKENI. The V gene lost 3 bases and the J gene lost 0 bases, with 16 bases spanning the gap.

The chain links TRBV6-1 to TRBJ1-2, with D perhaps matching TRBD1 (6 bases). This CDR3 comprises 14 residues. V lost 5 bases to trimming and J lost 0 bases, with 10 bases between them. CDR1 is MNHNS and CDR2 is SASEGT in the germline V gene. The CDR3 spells CASSYGQSNYGYTF. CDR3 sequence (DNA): TGTGCCAGCAGTTATGGACAGTCTAACTATGGCTACACCTTC.

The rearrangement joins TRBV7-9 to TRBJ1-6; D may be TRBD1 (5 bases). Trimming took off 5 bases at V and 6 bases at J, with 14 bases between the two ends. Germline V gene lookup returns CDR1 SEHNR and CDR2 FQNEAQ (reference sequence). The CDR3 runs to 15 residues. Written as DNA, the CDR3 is TGTGCCAGCAGCCACCGGGACGGAGCTAATTCACCCCTCCACTTT. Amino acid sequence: CASSHRDGANSPLHF.

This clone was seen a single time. In DNA, the CDR3 is TGCGCCAGCAGCACCGGGGACAGGGGGTACAACACTGAAGCTTTCTTT. Translation gives CASSTGDRGYNTEAFF. This rearrangement joins TRBV5-1 to TRBJ1-1; TRBD1 aligns across 11 bases. Per germline, CDR1 SGHRS and CDR2 YFSETQ. The CDR3 extends over 16 amino acids. Trimming cost V 4 bases and J 2 bases; bases outside gene matches: 7.

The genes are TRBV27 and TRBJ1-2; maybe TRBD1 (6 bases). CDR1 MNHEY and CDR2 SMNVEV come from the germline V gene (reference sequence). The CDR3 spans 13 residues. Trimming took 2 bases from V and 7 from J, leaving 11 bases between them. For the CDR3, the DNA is TGTGCCAGCAGTTTAACAGGGCCTGGTGGCTACACCTTC. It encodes CASSLTGPGGYTF.

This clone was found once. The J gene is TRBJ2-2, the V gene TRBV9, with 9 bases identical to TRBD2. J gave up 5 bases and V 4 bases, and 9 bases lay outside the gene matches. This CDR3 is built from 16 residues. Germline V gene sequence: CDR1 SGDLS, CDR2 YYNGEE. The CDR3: CASSRRGGAWTGELFF. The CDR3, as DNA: TGTGCCAGCAGCCGTCGCGGGGGGGCCTGGACCGGGGAGCTGTTTTTT. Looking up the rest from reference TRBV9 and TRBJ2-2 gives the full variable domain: DSGVTQTPKHLITATGQRVTLRCSPRSGDLSVYWYQQSLDQGLQFLIQYYNGEERAKGNILERFSAQQFPDLHSELNLSSLELGDSALYFCASSRRGGAWTGELFFGEGSRLTVL.

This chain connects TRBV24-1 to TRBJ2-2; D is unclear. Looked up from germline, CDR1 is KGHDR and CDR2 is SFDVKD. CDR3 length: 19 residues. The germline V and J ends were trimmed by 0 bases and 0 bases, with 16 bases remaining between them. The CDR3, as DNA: TGTGCCACCAGTGATTTGACGAAAGGGCGAACTTCGAACACCGGGGAGCTGTTTTTT. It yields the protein CATSDLTKGRTSNTGELFF.

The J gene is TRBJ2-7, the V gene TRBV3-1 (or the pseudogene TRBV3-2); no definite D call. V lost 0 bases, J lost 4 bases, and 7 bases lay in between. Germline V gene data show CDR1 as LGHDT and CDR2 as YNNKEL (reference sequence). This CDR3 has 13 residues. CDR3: CASSQEASYEQYF. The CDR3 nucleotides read TGTGCCAGCAGCCAAGAGGCCTCGTACGAGCAGTACTTC.

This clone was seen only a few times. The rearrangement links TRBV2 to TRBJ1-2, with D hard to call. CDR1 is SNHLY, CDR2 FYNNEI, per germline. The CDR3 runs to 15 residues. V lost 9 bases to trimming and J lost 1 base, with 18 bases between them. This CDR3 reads CASSLNSRRNYGYTF. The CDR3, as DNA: TGTGCCAGTTCCCTGAACTCTCGGCGTAACTATGGCTACACCTTC.

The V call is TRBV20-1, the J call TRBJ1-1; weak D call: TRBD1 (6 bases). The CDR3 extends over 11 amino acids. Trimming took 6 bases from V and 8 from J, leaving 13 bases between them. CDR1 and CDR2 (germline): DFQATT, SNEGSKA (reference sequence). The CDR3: CSARRTEEAFF. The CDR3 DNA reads TGCAGTGCCAGGAGGACAGAGGAAGCTTTCTTT.

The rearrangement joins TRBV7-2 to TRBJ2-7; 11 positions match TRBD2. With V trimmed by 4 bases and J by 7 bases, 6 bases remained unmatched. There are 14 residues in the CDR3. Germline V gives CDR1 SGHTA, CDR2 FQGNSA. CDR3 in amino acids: CASSYSGGGSEQYF. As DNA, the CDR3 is TGTGCCAGCAGCTATAGCGGGGGGGGTTCGGAGCAGTACTTC.

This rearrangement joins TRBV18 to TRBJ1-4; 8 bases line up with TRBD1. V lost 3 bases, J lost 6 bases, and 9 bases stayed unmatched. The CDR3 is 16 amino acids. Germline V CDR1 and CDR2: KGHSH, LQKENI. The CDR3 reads CASSPIYGQGDEKLFF. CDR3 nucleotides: TGTGCCAGCTCACCCATTTACGGACAGGGAGATGAAAAACTGTTTTTT. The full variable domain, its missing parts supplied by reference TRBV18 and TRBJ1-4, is NAGVMQNPRHLVRRRGQEARLRCSPMKGHSHVYWYRQLPEEGLKFMVYLQKENIIDESGMPKERFSAEFPKEGPSILRIQQVVRGDSAAYFCASSPIYGQGDEKLFFGSGTQLSVL.

CDR3 in amino acids: CASSKEEECRGRDGNQPQHF. The CDR3 region has the DNA TGTGCCAGCAGCAAAGAAGAGGAGTGTAGGGGCAGAGATGGCAATCAGCCCCAGCATTTT. The genes are TRBV21-1 and TRBJ1-5; no DNA check was done on the table's D call, TRBD1. TRBV21-1 is marked as a pseudogene. The CDR3 sequence is 20 residues long.

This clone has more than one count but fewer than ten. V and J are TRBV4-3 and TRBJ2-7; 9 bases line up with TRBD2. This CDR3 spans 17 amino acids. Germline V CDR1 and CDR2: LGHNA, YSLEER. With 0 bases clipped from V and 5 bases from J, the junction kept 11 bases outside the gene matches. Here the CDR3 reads CASSQEFWSGGQNEQYF. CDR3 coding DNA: TGCGCCAGCAGCCAAGAGTTTTGGAGCGGGGGGCAGAACGAGCAGTACTTC.

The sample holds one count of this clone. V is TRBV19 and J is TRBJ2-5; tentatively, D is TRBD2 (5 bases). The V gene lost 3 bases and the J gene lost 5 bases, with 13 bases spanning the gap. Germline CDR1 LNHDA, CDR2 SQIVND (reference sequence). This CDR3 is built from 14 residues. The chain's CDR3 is CASSISSGRETQYF. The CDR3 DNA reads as TGTGCCAGTAGTATTAGTTCGGGAAGGGAGACCCAGTACTTC.